This TCR beta chain was captured in a study of CD8+ T cells in alopecia areata. Study-wide context: Treated patients received oral tofacitinib, 5 to 10 mg twice daily.

Points on this clone: Its specificity is not known.

The study, taken as a whole, reports: Normal scalp showed lower clonality than lesional scalp, especially alopecia totalis/universalis.

RNA was isolated and reverse transcribed to cDNA, the sequencing template. Here immunoSEQ multiplex PCR was the method, and the copy in TCRdb shows in-frame clones only, minus some. The sample records about 120,000 clones, approximately 38% being singletons. The CDR3 is made up of 12 amino acids. CDR1 SQVTM and CDR2 ANQGSEA come from the germline V gene. V was clipped by 4 bases and J by 5 bases, with 12 bases between them. Alopecia areata patients had lesional scalp punch biopsies and peripheral blood taken from them. The authors sorted CD4+ and CD8+ T cells from PBMCs. J is TRBJ2-7 and V is TRBV29-1, with D perhaps TRBD2 (6 bases). The TCR was taken from a human donor with alopecia areata. Sequences were obtained from CD4+ T cells sorted from blood. The CDR3 region is CSVGRGTHEQYF. The DNA of the CDR3 is TGCAGCGTTGGGAGAGGGACTCACGAGCAGTACTTC.